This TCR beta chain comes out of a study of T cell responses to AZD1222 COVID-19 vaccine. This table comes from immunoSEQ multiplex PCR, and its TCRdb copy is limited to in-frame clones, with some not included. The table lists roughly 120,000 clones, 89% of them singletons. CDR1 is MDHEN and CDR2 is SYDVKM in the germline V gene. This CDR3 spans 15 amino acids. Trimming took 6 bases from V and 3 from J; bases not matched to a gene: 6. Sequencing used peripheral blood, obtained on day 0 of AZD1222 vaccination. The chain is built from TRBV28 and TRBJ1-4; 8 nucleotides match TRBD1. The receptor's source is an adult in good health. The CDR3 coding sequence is TGTGCCAGCAGCATCACAGGGGGTGCTAATGAAAAACTGTTTTTT. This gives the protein CASSITGGANEKLFF.